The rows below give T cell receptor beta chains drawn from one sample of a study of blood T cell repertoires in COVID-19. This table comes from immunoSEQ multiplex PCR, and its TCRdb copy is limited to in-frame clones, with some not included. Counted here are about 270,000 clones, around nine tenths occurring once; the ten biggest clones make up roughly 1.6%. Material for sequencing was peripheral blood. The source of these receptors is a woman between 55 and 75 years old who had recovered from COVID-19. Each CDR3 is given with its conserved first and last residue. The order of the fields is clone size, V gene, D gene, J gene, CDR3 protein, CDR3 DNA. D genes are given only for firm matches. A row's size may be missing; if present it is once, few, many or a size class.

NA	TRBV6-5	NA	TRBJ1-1	CASRRGQNTEAFF	TGTGCCAGCAGAAGGGGACAGAACACTGAAGCTTTCTTT
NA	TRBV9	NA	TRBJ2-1	CASSRDTQQFF	TGTGCCAGCAGCAGGGACACTCAGCAGTTCTTC
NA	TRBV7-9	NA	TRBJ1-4	CASSPDRIINATNEKLFF	TGTGCCAGCAGCCCCGACAGAATAATTAATGCAACTAATGAAAAACTGTTTTTT
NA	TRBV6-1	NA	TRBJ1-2	CASSEERGPYGYTF	TGTGCCAGCAGTGAAGAGCGGGGCCCATATGGCTACACCTTC
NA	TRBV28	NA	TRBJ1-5	CASSLGQGYQPQHF	TGTGCCAGCAGTTTAGGGCAGGGTTATCAGCCCCAGCATTTT
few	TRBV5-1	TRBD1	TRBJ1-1	CASSITGGTEAFF	TGCGCCAGCAGCATTACAGGGGGCACTGAAGCTTTCTTT
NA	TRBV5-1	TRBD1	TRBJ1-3	CASSFGTERNTIYF	TGCGCCAGCAGCTTCGGGACAGAGAGAAACACCATATATTTT
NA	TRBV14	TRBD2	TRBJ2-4	CASSQVLSGGTKNIQYF	TGTGCCAGCAGCCAAGTATTGAGCGGGGGGACTAAAAACATTCAGTACTTC
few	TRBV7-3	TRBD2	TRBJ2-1	CASSYRGLAGSNEQFF	TGTGCCAGCAGCTACCGTGGGCTAGCGGGTAGTAATGAGCAGTTCTTC
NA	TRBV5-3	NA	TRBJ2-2	CARSLDYGNTGELFF	TGTGCCAGAAGCTTGGACTACGGGAACACCGGGGAGCTGTTTTTT
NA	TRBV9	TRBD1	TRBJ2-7	CASSAGQGFYEQYF	TGTGCCAGCAGCGCTGGACAGGGCTTCTACGAGCAGTACTTC
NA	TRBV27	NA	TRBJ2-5	CASSFLGASEETQYF	TGTGCCAGCAGTTTTCTTGGGGCTAGCGAGGAGACCCAGTACTTC
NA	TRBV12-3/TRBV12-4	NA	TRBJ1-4	CGTSANEKLFF	TGCGGCACGAGCGCTAATGAAAAACTGTTTTTT
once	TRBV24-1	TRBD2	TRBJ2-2	CATSDPGVAGGRTGELFF	TGTGCCACCAGTGATCCCGGCGTAGCGGGGGGGCGGACCGGGGAGCTGTTTTTT
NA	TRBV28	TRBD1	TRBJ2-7	CASSSYRGLYEQYF	TGTGCCAGCAGTTCGTACAGGGGTCTCTACGAGCAGTACTTC
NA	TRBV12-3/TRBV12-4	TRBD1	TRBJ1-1	CASSLGQVEAFF	TGTGCCAGCAGCCTAGGACAGGTTGAAGCTTTCTTT
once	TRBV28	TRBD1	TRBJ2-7	CASSWTGTGRYEQYF	TGTGCCAGCAGTTGGACCGGGACAGGGCGCTACGAGCAGTACTTC
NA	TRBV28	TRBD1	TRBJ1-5	CASRTGLYQPQHF	TGTGCCAGCCGGACAGGGCTTTATCAGCCCCAGCATTTT
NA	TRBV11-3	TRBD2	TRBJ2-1	CASSMTGLARHEQFF	TGTGCCAGCAGTATGACCGGACTAGCACGACATGAGCAGTTCTTC
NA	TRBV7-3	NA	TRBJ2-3	CASSLSSTSTDTQYF	TGTGCCAGCAGCTTAAGTTCGACTAGCACAGATACGCAGTATTTT
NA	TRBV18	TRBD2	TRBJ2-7	CASSPGSGGAYEQYF	TGTGCCAGCTCACCAGGGAGCGGGGGGGCCTACGAGCAGTACTTC
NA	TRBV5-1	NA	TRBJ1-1	CASSPEGGFDTEAFF	TGCGCCAGCAGCCCGGAGGGGGGGTTCGACACTGAAGCTTTCTTT
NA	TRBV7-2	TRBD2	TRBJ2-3	CASSLMLAGGTDTQYF	TGTGCCAGCAGCTTAATGCTAGCGGGGGGCACAGATACGCAGTATTTT
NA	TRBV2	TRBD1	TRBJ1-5	CASSLAPGQDGPQHF	TGTGCCAGCAGCCTTGCACCTGGACAGGATGGGCCCCAGCATTTT
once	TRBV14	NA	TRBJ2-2	CASSQDRNTGELFF	TGTGCCAGCAGCCAAGACAGAAACACCGGGGAGCTGTTTTTT
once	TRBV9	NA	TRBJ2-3	CASSVGSSGSTDTQYF	TGTGCCAGCAGCGTAGGAAGTAGCGGTAGCACAGATACGCAGTATTTT
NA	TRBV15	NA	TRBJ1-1	CATSRQQANTEAFF	TGTGCCACCAGCAGACAACAGGCGAACACTGAAGCTTTCTTT
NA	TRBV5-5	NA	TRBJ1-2	CASSMVSGDYGYTF	TGTGCCAGCAGCATGGTGTCGGGGGACTATGGCTACACCTTC
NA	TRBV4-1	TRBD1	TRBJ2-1	CASSRGTGRGDEQFF	TGCGCCAGCAGCCGGGGGACAGGGAGGGGGGATGAGCAGTTCTTC
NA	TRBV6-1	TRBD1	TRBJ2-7	CASSELDRAYEQYF	TGTGCCAGCAGTGAGTTGGACAGGGCTTACGAGCAGTACTTC
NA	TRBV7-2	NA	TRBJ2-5	CASSLAGGPETQYF	TGTGCCAGCAGCTTAGCGGGGGGGCCCGAGACCCAGTACTTC
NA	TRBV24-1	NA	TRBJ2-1	CATSRPSKDEQFF	TGTGCCACCAGTCGTCCTAGTAAGGATGAGCAGTTCTTC
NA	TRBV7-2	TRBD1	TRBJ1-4	CASSIRTGTNEKLFF	TGTGCCAGCAGCATCCGGACAGGGACTAATGAAAAACTGTTTTTT
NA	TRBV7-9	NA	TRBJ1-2	CASSSRTVYGYTF	TGTGCCAGCAGCTCCCGAACGGTCTATGGCTACACCTTC
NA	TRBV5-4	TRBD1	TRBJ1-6	CASSSDRAGSSPLHF	TGTGCCAGCAGTTCGGACAGGGCAGGGAGTTCACCCCTCCACTTT
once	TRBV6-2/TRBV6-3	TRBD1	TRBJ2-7	CASSWDSLNSYEQYF	TGTGCCAGCAGCTGGGACAGCTTGAACTCCTACGAGCAGTACTTC
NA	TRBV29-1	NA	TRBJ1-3	CSAKTGQGNTIYF	TGCAGCGCAAAGACAGGTCAAGGAAACACCATATATTTT
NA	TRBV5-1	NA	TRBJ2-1	CASSLGSSSYNEQFF	TGCGCCAGCAGCTTGGGATCCAGCTCCTACAATGAGCAGTTCTTC
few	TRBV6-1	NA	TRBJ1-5	CASSEQGGNQPQHF	TGTGCCAGCAGTGAACAAGGGGGCAATCAGCCCCAGCATTTT
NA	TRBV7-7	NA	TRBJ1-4	CASSLGQAASEKLFF	TGTGCTAGCAGCTTAGGTCAGGCCGCCAGTGAAAAACTGTTTTTT
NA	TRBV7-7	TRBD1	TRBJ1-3	CASSSTGGPGNTIYF	TGTGCTAGCAGCTCGACAGGGGGCCCTGGAAACACCATATATTTT
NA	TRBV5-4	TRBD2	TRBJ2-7	CASSLVGLAQSYEQYF	TGTGCCAGCAGCTTGGTTGGACTAGCGCAATCCTACGAGCAGTACTTC
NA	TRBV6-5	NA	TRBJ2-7	CASSSSFGEQYF	TGTGCCAGCAGTTCAAGCTTCGGCGAGCAGTACTTC
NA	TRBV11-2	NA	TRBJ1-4	CASSSVRGEKLFF	TGTGCCAGCAGTTCAGTCCGGGGTGAAAAACTGTTTTTT
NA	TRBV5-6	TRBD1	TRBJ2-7	CASSFGRGYEQYF	TGTGCCAGCAGCTTTGGCAGGGGGTACGAGCAGTACTTC
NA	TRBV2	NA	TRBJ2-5	CASSSTEQETQYF	TGTGCCAGCAGCTCGACAGAGCAAGAGACCCAGTACTTC